This entry features one T cell receptor beta chain sequence. The antigen is unknown. The repertoire was sequenced with immunoSEQ multiplex PCR; TCRdb's copy has only in-frame clones and lacks some. The table lists about 97,000 clones, nearly 90% of them singletons. The CDR3 has 13 amino acids. The germline V gene has CDR1 MNHEY and CDR2 SMNVEV (reference sequence). Trimming removed 4 bases at V and 3 bases at J, with 9 bases between. This record belongs to a study of T cell responses to AZD1222 COVID-19 vaccine. Turning to the study itself: Analyses pooled second doses at about 4 or about 12 weeks. General study points: Of spike-specific TCRs, nearly half reportedly target regions left unmutated in variants. Donors, mostly white British, included more females; clonal diversity was possibly underestimated. Dominant at 160-218 and 743-854, vaccine-associated CD4 TCRs also spanned spike.

The specimen comprised peripheral blood, sampled on day 0 of AZD1222 vaccination. The receptor was isolated from an adult in good health. This chain uses TRBV27 with TRBJ1-1; D unresolved. Here the CDR3 DNA reads TGTGCCAGCAGTTCTCGGAGAGACACTGAAGCTTTCTTT. Protein sequence: CASSSRRDTEAFF.